These T cell receptor beta chains were read from a single sample in a study of blood T cells in healthy people across ages. In TCRdb, the 5' RACE reads were re-called with MiXCR into one record per CDR3 protein. The sample gives hundreds of thousands of distinct CDR3 sequences, about 50% of which show up once; around an eighth is in the top ten. The source material was blood. These receptors all come from a woman over 75 in good health. Each CDR3 is given with its conserved first and last residue. Each record gives: V gene, D gene, J gene, clone size, CDR3 protein, CDR3 DNA. A D gene is named only where the DNA matches it firmly. A row's size may be missing; if present it is once, few, many or a size class.

v_call: TRBV9; d_call: NA; j_call: TRBJ2-2; clone_size: few; cdr3_aa: CASSVRSANTGELFF; cdr3_nt: TGTGCCAGCAGCGTGCGGAGCGCGAACACCGGGGAGCTGTTTTTT
v_call: TRBV25-1; d_call: NA; j_call: TRBJ1-2; clone_size: NA; cdr3_aa: CASRDGSMSYTF; cdr3_nt: TGTGCCAGCCGGGACGGATCTATGAGCTACACCTTC
v_call: TRBV24-1; d_call: NA; j_call: TRBJ2-3; clone_size: NA; cdr3_aa: CATSDSITDTQYF; cdr3_nt: TGTGCCACCAGTGATTCCATCACAGATACGCAGTATTTT
v_call: TRBV18; d_call: NA; j_call: TRBJ1-2; clone_size: few; cdr3_aa: CASSPVMWGRDYGYTF; cdr3_nt: TGTGCCAGCTCACCGGTGATGTGGGGCCGGGACTATGGCTACACCTTC
v_call: TRBV20-1; d_call: NA; j_call: TRBJ1-1; clone_size: many; cdr3_aa: CSCRRNTEAFF; cdr3_nt: TGCAGTTGTAGGAGGAACACTGAAGCTTTCTTT
v_call: TRBV7-9; d_call: NA; j_call: TRBJ2-1; clone_size: NA; cdr3_aa: CASSTRDNDYNEQFF; cdr3_nt: TGTGCCAGCAGCACCCGGGACAATGATTACAATGAGCAGTTCTTC
v_call: TRBV25-1; d_call: TRBD1; j_call: TRBJ1-1; clone_size: NA; cdr3_aa: CASSDRDRVQTEAFF; cdr3_nt: TGTGCCAGCAGTGACCGGGACAGGGTGCAGACTGAAGCTTTCTTT
v_call: TRBV18; d_call: NA; j_call: TRBJ2-7; clone_size: NA; cdr3_aa: CASSVGPLNNEQYF; cdr3_nt: TGTGCCAGCTCAGTGGGACCGTTGAACAATGAGCAGTACTTC
v_call: TRBV5-1; d_call: NA; j_call: TRBJ2-5; clone_size: NA; cdr3_aa: CASTPLTVSQETQYF; cdr3_nt: TGCGCCAGCACCCCCTTGACAGTGAGTCAAGAGACCCAGTACTTC
v_call: TRBV4-1; d_call: NA; j_call: TRBJ1-2; clone_size: NA; cdr3_aa: CASSQEEGVYGYTF; cdr3_nt: TGCGCCAGCAGCCAGGAGGAGGGTGTCTATGGCTACACCTTC
v_call: TRBV7-2; d_call: TRBD2; j_call: TRBJ2-7; clone_size: NA; cdr3_aa: CASSLGLAGGRGEQYF; cdr3_nt: TGTGCCAGCAGCTTGGGACTAGCGGGAGGTCGGGGCGAGCAGTACTTC
v_call: TRBV5-1; d_call: NA; j_call: TRBJ2-2; clone_size: many; cdr3_aa: CASSLDGATGELFF; cdr3_nt: TGCGCCAGCAGCTTGGACGGCGCCACCGGGGAGCTGTTTTTT
v_call: TRBV3-1; d_call: NA; j_call: TRBJ2-7; clone_size: NA; cdr3_aa: CASSQHTYSYNEQYF; cdr3_nt: TGTGCCAGCAGCCAACACACATACTCCTACAATGAGCAGTACTTC
v_call: TRBV7-2; d_call: TRBD1; j_call: TRBJ1-2; clone_size: NA; cdr3_aa: CASSPGTGGRIGYGYTF; cdr3_nt: TGTGCCAGCAGCCCTGGGACAGGCGGGCGTATCGGCTATGGCTACACCTTC
v_call: TRBV18; d_call: NA; j_call: TRBJ2-1; clone_size: many; cdr3_aa: CASSPSGGLMGEQFF; cdr3_nt: TGTGCCAGCTCACCGTCAGGCGGCCTTATGGGTGAGCAGTTCTTC
v_call: TRBV20-1; d_call: NA; j_call: TRBJ1-1; clone_size: NA; cdr3_aa: CSACVGWTGNTEAFF; cdr3_nt: TGCAGTGCATGCGTCGGCTGGACGGGGAACACTGAAGCTTTCTTT
v_call: TRBV10-3; d_call: TRBD1; j_call: TRBJ2-1; clone_size: NA; cdr3_aa: CAISDATGTGGNNEQFF; cdr3_nt: TGTGCCATCAGTGACGCAACAGGGACAGGGGGGAACAATGAGCAGTTCTTC
v_call: TRBV20-1; d_call: NA; j_call: TRBJ2-1; clone_size: few; cdr3_aa: CSSEARRFFNEQFF; cdr3_nt: TGCAGTTCAGAGGCGAGGCGTTTTTTCAATGAGCAGTTCTTC
v_call: TRBV7-9; d_call: NA; j_call: TRBJ1-5; clone_size: NA; cdr3_aa: CASSVGQNNQPQHF; cdr3_nt: TGTGCCAGCAGCGTAGGGCAGAACAATCAGCCCCAGCATTTT
v_call: TRBV2; d_call: NA; j_call: TRBJ2-5; clone_size: many; cdr3_aa: CACGETQYF; cdr3_nt: TGTGCCTGCGGCGAGACCCAGTACTTC
v_call: TRBV4-3; d_call: NA; j_call: TRBJ2-5; clone_size: few; cdr3_aa: CASSHSVWGETQYF; cdr3_nt: TGCGCCAGCAGCCATTCCGTATGGGGAGAGACCCAGTACTTC
v_call: TRBV3-1; d_call: TRBD1; j_call: TRBJ2-3; clone_size: few; cdr3_aa: CASSQDRAIADTQYF; cdr3_nt: TGTGCCAGCAGCCAGGACAGGGCCATTGCAGATACGCAGTATTTT
v_call: TRBV6-2/TRBV6-3; d_call: TRBD2; j_call: TRBJ2-1; clone_size: NA; cdr3_aa: CASSYEEGRAVSYNEQFF; cdr3_nt: TGTGCCAGCAGTTATGAGGAGGGGAGGGCAGTCTCCTACAATGAGCAGTTCTTC
v_call: TRBV5-1; d_call: TRBD1; j_call: TRBJ1-1; clone_size: NA; cdr3_aa: CAGSLVGQGGTEAFF; cdr3_nt: TGCGCCGGCAGCTTGGTGGGACAGGGTGGCACTGAAGCTTTCTTT
v_call: TRBV5-6; d_call: NA; j_call: TRBJ2-1; clone_size: many; cdr3_aa: CASSLDRLSNNEQFF; cdr3_nt: TGTGCCAGCAGCTTGGATCGTCTCTCCAACAATGAGCAGTTCTTC
v_call: TRBV24-1; d_call: TRBD1; j_call: TRBJ2-5; clone_size: NA; cdr3_aa: CATSDARDSLGETQYF; cdr3_nt: TGTGCCACCAGTGATGCCAGGGACAGCCTGGGCGAGACCCAGTACTTC
v_call: TRBV2; d_call: NA; j_call: TRBJ1-1; clone_size: few; cdr3_aa: CASSVRMNTEAFF; cdr3_nt: TGTGCCAGCAGTGTACGGATGAACACTGAAGCTTTCTTT
v_call: TRBV20-1; d_call: NA; j_call: TRBJ1-2; clone_size: NA; cdr3_aa: CSAGGGGARYGYTF; cdr3_nt: TGCAGTGCTGGGGGGGGAGGGGCAAGGTATGGCTACACCTTC
v_call: TRBV5-1; d_call: TRBD2; j_call: TRBJ2-5; clone_size: NA; cdr3_aa: CASSFERGGTYQETQYF; cdr3_nt: TGCGCCAGCAGCTTCGAACGGGGGGGAACGTACCAAGAGACCCAGTACTTC
v_call: TRBV6-5; d_call: NA; j_call: TRBJ2-3; clone_size: many; cdr3_aa: CASSRGQSTDTQYF; cdr3_nt: TGTGCCAGCAGCCGTGGACAGTCCACAGATACGCAGTATTTT
v_call: TRBV5-6; d_call: NA; j_call: TRBJ2-1; clone_size: few; cdr3_aa: CASSLVGQWNEQFF; cdr3_nt: TGTGCCAGCAGCTTGGTTGGGCAGTGGAATGAGCAGTTCTTC
v_call: TRBV5-1; d_call: TRBD2; j_call: TRBJ2-3; clone_size: few; cdr3_aa: CASSSSLLAGAHSDTQYF; cdr3_nt: TGCGCCAGCAGCTCGTCACTACTAGCGGGGGCCCACAGCGATACGCAGTATTTT
v_call: TRBV5-1; d_call: NA; j_call: TRBJ2-3; clone_size: few; cdr3_aa: CASSLELGLSTDTQYF; cdr3_nt: TGCGCCAGCAGCTTGGAGCTGGGGCTGAGCACAGATACGCAGTATTTT
v_call: TRBV15; d_call: NA; j_call: TRBJ2-1; clone_size: many; cdr3_aa: CAAQGYRDNEQFF; cdr3_nt: TGTGCCGCCCAGGGTTACAGGGACAATGAGCAGTTCTTC
v_call: TRBV7-2; d_call: NA; j_call: TRBJ2-1; clone_size: few; cdr3_aa: CASSLSVGGPYNEQFF; cdr3_nt: TGTGCCAGCAGCTTATCGGTGGGGGGCCCCTACAATGAGCAGTTCTTC
v_call: TRBV25-1; d_call: TRBD1; j_call: TRBJ2-3; clone_size: NA; cdr3_aa: CASSEVAGKDRAPTDTQYF; cdr3_nt: TGTGCCAGCAGTGAAGTAGCCGGGAAAGACAGGGCCCCCACAGATACGCAGTATTTT
v_call: TRBV18; d_call: TRBD1; j_call: TRBJ2-1; clone_size: NA; cdr3_aa: CASSRRTGGYNEQFF; cdr3_nt: TGTGCCAGCTCACGAAGGACAGGGGGCTACAATGAGCAGTTCTTC
v_call: TRBV5-6; d_call: NA; j_call: TRBJ1-5; clone_size: NA; cdr3_aa: CASSLHGGRGNQPQHF; cdr3_nt: TGTGCCAGCAGCTTACACGGTGGGAGGGGCAATCAGCCCCAGCATTTT
v_call: TRBV12-3/TRBV12-4; d_call: TRBD1; j_call: TRBJ2-1; clone_size: many; cdr3_aa: CASSPRDSSYNEQFF; cdr3_nt: TGTGCCAGCAGTCCCCGGGACAGCTCCTACAATGAGCAGTTCTTC
v_call: TRBV5-6; d_call: NA; j_call: TRBJ2-5; clone_size: NA; cdr3_aa: CASSLKSAGRETQYF; cdr3_nt: TGTGCCAGCAGCCTTAAGAGTGCAGGGAGAGAGACCCAGTACTTC
v_call: TRBV7-9; d_call: NA; j_call: TRBJ2-1; clone_size: many; cdr3_aa: CASSPRQYSYNEQFF; cdr3_nt: TGTGCCAGCAGCCCCCGACAGTACTCCTACAATGAGCAGTTCTTC
v_call: TRBV5-1; d_call: NA; j_call: TRBJ2-2; clone_size: NA; cdr3_aa: CASSGGTETTGELFF; cdr3_nt: TGCGCCAGCAGCGGGGGGACAGAGACCACCGGGGAGCTGTTTTTT
v_call: TRBV12-3/TRBV12-4; d_call: NA; j_call: TRBJ1-1; clone_size: NA; cdr3_aa: CATNFFSEAFF; cdr3_nt: TGTGCCACCAACTTTTTCTCTGAAGCTTTCTTT